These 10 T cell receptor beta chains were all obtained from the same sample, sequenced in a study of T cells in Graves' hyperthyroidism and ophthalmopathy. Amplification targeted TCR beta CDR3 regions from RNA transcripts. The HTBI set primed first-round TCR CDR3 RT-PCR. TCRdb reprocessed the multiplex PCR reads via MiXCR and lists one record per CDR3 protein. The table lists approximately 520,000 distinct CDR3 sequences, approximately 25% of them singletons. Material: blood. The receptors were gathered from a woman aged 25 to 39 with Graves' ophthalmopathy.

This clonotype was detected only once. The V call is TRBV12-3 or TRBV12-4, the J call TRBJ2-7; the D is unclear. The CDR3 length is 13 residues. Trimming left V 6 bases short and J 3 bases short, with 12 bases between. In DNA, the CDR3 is TGTGCCAGCAGCTCGACCTGGGGCTACGAGCAGTACTTC. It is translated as CASSSTWGYEQYF.

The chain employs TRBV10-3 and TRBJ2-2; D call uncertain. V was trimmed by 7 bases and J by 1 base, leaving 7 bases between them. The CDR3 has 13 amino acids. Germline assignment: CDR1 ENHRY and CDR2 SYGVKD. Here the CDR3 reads CAIISENTGELFF. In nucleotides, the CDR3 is TGTGCCATCATCAGCGAGAACACCGGGGAGCTGTTTTTT.

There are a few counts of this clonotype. The CDR3 DNA reads TGTGCCAGCAGAGACGGGAGACTATTAGATGGGGCCAACGTCCTGACTTTC. Amino acid sequence: CASRDGRLLDGANVLTF. This sequence joins TRBV6-4 and TRBJ2-6; D is possibly TRBD2 (6 bases). Per the germline V gene, CDR1 is MRHNA and CDR2 is SNTAGT. V was shortened by 6 bases and J by 3 bases, with 18 bases between the two germline ends. There are 17 residues in the CDR3.

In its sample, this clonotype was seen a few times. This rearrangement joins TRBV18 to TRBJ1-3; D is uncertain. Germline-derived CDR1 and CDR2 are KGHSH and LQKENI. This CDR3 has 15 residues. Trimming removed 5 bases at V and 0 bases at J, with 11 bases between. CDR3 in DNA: TGTGCCAGCTCAAAAGCGGCCAGCTCTGGAAACACCATATATTTT. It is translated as CASSKAASSGNTIYF.

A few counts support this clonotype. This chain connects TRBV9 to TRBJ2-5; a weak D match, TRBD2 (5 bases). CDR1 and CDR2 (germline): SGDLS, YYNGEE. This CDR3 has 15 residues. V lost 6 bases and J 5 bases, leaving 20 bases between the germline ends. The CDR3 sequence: CASTQGSRVRETQYF. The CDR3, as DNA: TGTGCCAGCACCCAAGGGTCGAGGGTACGGGAGACCCAGTACTTC.

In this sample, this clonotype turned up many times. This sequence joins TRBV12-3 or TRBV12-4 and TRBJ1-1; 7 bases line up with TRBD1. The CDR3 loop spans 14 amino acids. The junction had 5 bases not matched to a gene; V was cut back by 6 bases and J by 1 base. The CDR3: CASRPDRANTEAFF. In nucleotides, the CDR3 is TGTGCCAGCAGGCCCGACAGGGCGAACACTGAAGCTTTCTTT.

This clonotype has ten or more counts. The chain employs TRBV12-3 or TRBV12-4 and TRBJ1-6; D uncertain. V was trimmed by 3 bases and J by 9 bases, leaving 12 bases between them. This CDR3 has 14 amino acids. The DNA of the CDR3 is TGTGCCAGCAGTTTGGGAAGGGCGGGTTCACCCCTCCACTTT. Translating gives CASSLGRAGSPLHF.

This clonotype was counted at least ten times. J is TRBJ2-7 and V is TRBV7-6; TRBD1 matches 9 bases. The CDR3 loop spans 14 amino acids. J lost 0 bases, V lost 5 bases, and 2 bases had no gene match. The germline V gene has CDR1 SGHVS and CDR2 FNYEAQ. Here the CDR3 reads CASSGGQGSYEQYF. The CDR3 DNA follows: TGTGCCAGCAGCGGGGGACAGGGCTCCTACGAGCAGTACTTC. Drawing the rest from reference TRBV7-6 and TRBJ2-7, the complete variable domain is GAGVSQSPRYKVTKRGQDVALRCDPISGHVSLYWYRQALGQGPEFLTYFNYEAQQDKSGLPNDRFSAERPEGSISTLTIQRTEQRDSAMYRCASSGGQGSYEQYFGPGTRLTVT.

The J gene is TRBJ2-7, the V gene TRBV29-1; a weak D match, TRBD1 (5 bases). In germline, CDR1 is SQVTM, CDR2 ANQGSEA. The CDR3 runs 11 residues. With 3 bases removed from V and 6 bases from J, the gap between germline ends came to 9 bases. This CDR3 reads CSVEDISEQYF. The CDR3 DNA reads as TGCAGCGTTGAGGACATTTCCGAGCAGTACTTC.

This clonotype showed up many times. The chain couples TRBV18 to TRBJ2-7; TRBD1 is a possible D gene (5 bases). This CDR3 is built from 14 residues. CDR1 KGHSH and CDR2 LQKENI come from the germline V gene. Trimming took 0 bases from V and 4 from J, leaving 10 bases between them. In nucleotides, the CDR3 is TGTGCCAGCTCACCACCTACAGGTCTATACGAGCAGTACTTC. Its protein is CASSPPTGLYEQYF. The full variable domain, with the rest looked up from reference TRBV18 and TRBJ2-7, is NAGVMQNPRHLVRRRGQEARLRCSPMKGHSHVYWYRQLPEEGLKFMVYLQKENIIDESGMPKERFSAEFPKEGPSILRIQQVVRGDSAAYFCASSPPTGLYEQYFGPGTRLTVT.